This paragraph reports one T cell receptor (beta chain). The CDR3 is 12 amino acids. The V gene's germline CDR1 is SGHRS and CDR2 YFSETQ. Trimming stripped 4 bases from V and 5 bases from J, with 10 bases between. The sample originates from a study of shared clonotypes between healthy human individuals. Naive CD45RA+ and memory CD45RA-negative subsets were split from CD4+ cells. Assay used: immunoSEQ multiplex PCR; TCRdb lists only in-frame clones, some missing. Of approximately 2.4 million clones detected, almost 96% appear once; the ten largest clones hold around 0.13%. The chain is built from TRBV5-1 and TRBJ2-7, with D perhaps matching TRBD2 (6 bases). The sequence derives from a man aged 18 to 30 in good health. The sequenced material came from naive CD4+ T cells sorted from blood. As to subset: CD45RA+ positively selected. The CDR3 region has the DNA TGCGCCAGCAGCATATTAGCGGACGAGCAGTACTTC. It yields the protein CASSILADEQYF.